This entry lists 5 T cell receptor beta chains sequenced from one sample in a study of blood T cell repertoires in COVID-19. Libraries were prepared by immunoSEQ multiplex PCR; TCRdb keeps only in-frame clonotypes and omits some of them. In the table there are 180,000 or so clones, approximately 83% of which are singletons. The sequenced sample was PBMCs or T cells enriched from blood (not recorded which). The source is a woman aged 60-75 years who had recovered from COVID-19.

The chain's CDR3 is CASSQFREETQYF. The CDR3 nucleotides read TGTGCCAGCAGCCAGTTCCGAGAAGAGACCCAGTACTTC. This chain joins TRBV14 and TRBJ2-5; D remains ambiguous. Germline loops: CDR1 SGHDN, CDR2 FVKESK. Between the trimmed V and J ends, which lost 3 bases and 3 bases, there was a span of 8 bases. This CDR3 comprises 13 residues.

This chain joins TRBV10-2 and TRBJ1-1; D perhaps matches TRBD1 (5 bases). Germline CDR1 is WSHSY and CDR2 is SAAADI. The CDR3 is 13 amino acids. Trimming shortened V by 7 bases and J by 4 bases, and 13 bases separated the two germline ends. CDR3 loop: CASTLTAFTEAFF. The CDR3 DNA reads TGCGCCAGCACCCTGACAGCCTTCACTGAAGCTTTCTTT.

The V call is TRBV10-3, the J call TRBJ2-2; weak D call: TRBD1 (5 bases). Germline CDR1 ENHRY, CDR2 SYGVKD. The V end lost 6 bases, the J end lost 0 bases, and 11 bases lay between the germline ends. CDR3 length: 15 amino acids. CDR3 sequence reads: CAISGHTANTGELFF. The CDR3, as DNA: TGTGCCATCAGCGGACATACCGCGAACACCGGGGAGCTGTTTTTT.

This rearrangement joins TRBV5-1 to TRBJ1-2, with D possibly matching TRBD1 (6 bases). Germline CDR1 reads SGHRS; CDR2 reads YFSETQ. The length of the CDR3 is 15 residues. With 2 bases removed from V and 3 bases from J, the gap between germline ends came to 14 bases. Here the CDR3 DNA reads TGCGCCAGCAGCTTATCCGGGAACAGGGACTATGGCTACACCTTC. It is translated as CASSLSGNRDYGYTF.

The genes are TRBV12-3 or TRBV12-4 and TRBJ1-6; no clear D. This CDR3 is 13 amino acids long. Trimming removed 4 bases at V and 7 bases at J, with 8 bases between. CDR3 DNA sequence: TGTGCCAGCAGTTACGGGGTCAATTCACCCCTCCACTTT. This encodes CASSYGVNSPLHF.